The 27 T cell receptor beta chains reported below all come from one sample, sequenced in a study of blood T cell repertoires in COVID-19. Method: immunoSEQ multiplex PCR; TCRdb's copy keeps in-frame clones and lacks some. In the table there are a few hundred thousand clones, approximately 82% of which are singletons. Sequenced material: peripheral blood. Every receptor here comes from a woman aged 18-35 years with acute or convalescent COVID-19.

J is TRBJ1-6 and V is TRBV6-5; 9 nucleotides agree with TRBD1. The trim removed 1 base at V and 6 bases at J, leaving 4 bases unmatched. From germline, CDR1 is MNHEY and CDR2 SVGAGI. The CDR3 runs to 16 residues. The CDR3 is CASSYLGTGINSPLHF. Here the CDR3 DNA reads TGTGCCAGCAGTTACTTGGGGACAGGGATTAATTCACCCCTCCACTTT.

This chain links TRBV6-2 or TRBV6-3 with TRBJ2-1; D not resolved. V was pared by 6 bases and J by 1 base, with 7 bases between. CDR1 is MNHEY, CDR2 SVGEGT, per germline. The CDR3 has 13 residues. The CDR3 sequence is CASSGLSYNEQFF. CDR3 bases: TGTGCCAGCAGCGGCTTGTCCTACAATGAGCAGTTCTTC.

This sequence joins TRBV15 and TRBJ1-6, with TRBD1 matching over 8 bases. With V trimmed by 1 base and J by 8 bases, 4 bases remained unmatched. The CDR3 consists of 15 residues. Germline V CDR1 and CDR2: LNHNV, YYDKDF (reference sequence). In DNA, the CDR3 is TGTGCCACCAGCAGAGTGGGACAGGCGGATTCACCCCTCCACTTT. Protein sequence: CATSRVGQADSPLHF.

The CDR3 bases are TGCGCCAGCAGCTTGGCCGGGATCTTCTCCTACGAGCAGTACTTC. It translates to CASSLAGIFSYEQYF. The rearrangement joins TRBV5-1 to TRBJ2-7; the D gene is possibly TRBD2 (5 bases). Trimming took 0 bases from V and 0 from J, leaving 10 bases between them. The CDR3 has 15 amino acids. Germline-derived CDR1 and CDR2 are SGHRS and YFSETQ.

The chain carries TRBV6-2 or TRBV6-3 and TRBJ2-5, with D possibly matching TRBD2 (6 bases). The ends were cut back, 5 bases at V and 1 base at J, with 14 bases in the middle. Looked up from germline, CDR1 is MNHEY and CDR2 is SVGEGT. The CDR3 is made up of 15 amino acids. DNA for the CDR3: TGTGCCAGCAGTACGGGGGTGAGCGCCCAAGAGACCCAGTACTTC. It translates to CASSTGVSAQETQYF.

The chain has TRBV9 and TRBJ1-6; the D is unclear. The germline gives CDR1 SGDLS, CDR2 YYNGEE. The ends were cut back, 3 bases at V and 17 bases at J, with 24 bases in the middle. This CDR3 comprises 15 residues. CDR3 sequence reads: CASSASEPTNSLIHF. CDR3 in DNA: TGTGCCAGCAGCGCTTCAGAACCCACAAATAGCCTAATCCACTTT. The whole variable domain, remainder taken from reference TRBV9 and TRBJ1-6, is DSGVTQTPKHLITATGQRVTLRCSPRSGDLSVYWYQQSLDQGLQFLIQYYNGEERAKGNILERFSAQQFPDLHSELNLSSLELGDSALYFCASSASEPTNSLIHFGNGTRLTVT.

V gene TRBV6-5 combines with J gene TRBJ2-7; 8 bases are a match to TRBD1. V gave up 6 bases and J gave up 0 bases; unmatched junction bases: 4. Germline values: CDR1 MNHEY, CDR2 SVGAGI. The CDR3 contains 14 residues. The CDR3, as DNA: TGTGCCAGCAGCCCACAGGGGGGCTCCTACGAGCAGTACTTC. It codes for CASSPQGGSYEQYF.

V usage is TRBV11-2 and J usage is TRBJ1-2, with D perhaps TRBD1 (6 bases). The CDR3 contains 14 residues. The ends were cut back, 5 bases at V and 1 base at J, with 11 bases in the middle. CDR1 is SGHAT and CDR2 is FQNNGV in the germline V gene. In DNA, the CDR3 is TGTGCCAGCAGCCCGGGACAACTTAACTATGGCTACACCTTC. This translates into CASSPGQLNYGYTF.

The J gene is TRBJ1-1, the V gene TRBV7-9; the match to TRBD1 covers 12 bases. The CDR3 spans 15 residues. Germline V lookup: CDR1 SEHNR, CDR2 FQNEAQ (reference sequence). The V segment lost 4 bases and the J segment 5 bases; nucleotides outside the gene matches: 5. The CDR3, as DNA: TGTGCCAGCAGCTGGGACAGGGGGCTTACGACTGAAGCTTTCTTT. This sequence encodes CASSWDRGLTTEAFF.

The chain combines TRBV2 with TRBJ1-1; D remains unclear. CDR3 length equals 11 residues. Germline-derived CDR1 and CDR2 are SNHLY and FYNNEI. The V gene lost 4 bases and the J gene lost 11 bases, with 11 bases spanning the gap. In DNA, the CDR3 is TGTGCCAGCAGTGCCCAAATTGTGGCTTTCTTT. Protein sequence: CASSAQIVAFF.

V gene TRBV30 combines with J gene TRBJ2-3, with D perhaps matching TRBD1 (6 bases). Germline loops: CDR1 GTSNPN, CDR2 SVGIG (reference sequence). The CDR3 is made up of 11 amino acids. The V end was cut by 5 bases, the J end by 5 bases, with 8 bases between. The CDR3 region has the DNA TGTGCCTGGGCAGGGGAAGATACGCAGTATTTT. Translated: CAWAGEDTQYF. The full variable domain, rest sourced from reference TRBV30 and TRBJ2-3, is SQTIHQWPATLVQPVGSPLSLECTVEGTSNPNLYWYRQAAGRGLQLLFYSVGIGQISSEVPQNLSASRPQDRQFILSSKKLLLSDSGFYLCAWAGEDTQYFGPGTRLTVL.

The chain employs TRBV7-3 and TRBJ1-6; TRBD1 aligns across 7 bases. V shed 1 base and J 6 bases; nucleotides not matched to a gene: 3. The CDR3 is 15 residues long. Germline values: CDR1 SGHTA, CDR2 FQGTGA. CDR3 loop: CASSLRDRSNSPLHF. DNA for the CDR3: TGTGCCAGCAGCTTAAGGGACAGAAGTAATTCACCCCTCCACTTT.

The chain has TRBV4-1 and TRBJ1-1, with TRBD1 matching 10 bases. J gave up 4 bases and V 0 bases, and 5 bases lay outside the gene matches. This CDR3 contains 16 residues. The germline CDR1 and CDR2 sequences are MGHRA and YSYEKL. Here the CDR3 DNA reads TGCGCCAGCAGCCAAGAGGACAGGGGGGCTGGCACTGAAGCTTTCTTT. This gives the protein CASSQEDRGAGTEAFF.

The gene calls are TRBV4-3 and TRBJ2-7; D is unclear. Trimming took off 0 bases at V and 6 bases at J, with 15 bases between the two ends. Germline CDR1 and CDR2: LGHNA and YSLEER. The CDR3 has 15 amino acids. CDR3 sequence: CASSQDYSLVFEQYF. The CDR3 DNA is TGCGCCAGCAGCCAAGATTATAGCTTGGTATTCGAGCAGTACTTC.

This clone appeared a few times. The V call is TRBV24-1, the J call TRBJ2-3, with TRBD2 matching over 10 bases. The germline gives CDR1 KGHDR, CDR2 SFDVKD. This CDR3 region has 17 residues. V trimming: 2 bases; J trimming: 6 bases; junction bases outside the gene matches: 10. The CDR3 bases are TGTGCCACCAGTGATTCGCGCACTAGCGGGAATCTTGATACGCAGTATTTT. Its translation: CATSDSRTSGNLDTQYF.

This chain connects TRBV5-1 to TRBJ2-1, with TRBD2 matching 7 bases. The germline gives CDR1 SGHRS, CDR2 YFSETQ. This CDR3 region has 17 residues. J gave up 7 bases and V 4 bases, and 17 bases lay outside the gene matches. CDR3 nucleotides: TGCGCCAGCAGCCCCATCGATTGGGAGGGAGTAACGAATGAGCAGTTCTTC. Translating gives CASSPIDWEGVTNEQFF.

The chain combines TRBV10-3 with TRBJ1-2, with 8 bases that match TRBD1. Germline CDR1 reads ENHRY; CDR2 reads SYGVKD. The CDR3 has 14 amino acids. With 5 bases clipped from V and 8 bases from J, the junction kept 10 bases outside the gene matches. CDR3 coding DNA: TGTGCCATCAGTAGACAGGGGTCGTTCGGGGGCTACACCTTC. This encodes CAISRQGSFGGYTF.

The J gene is TRBJ1-5, the V gene TRBV7-9; 10 bases line up with TRBD1. J lost 7 bases, V lost 5 bases, and 8 bases had no gene match. The CDR3 length is 15 residues. Germline-derived CDR1 and CDR2 are SEHNR and FQNEAQ (reference sequence). The DNA of the CDR3 is TGTGCCAGCAGCAGCGGACAGGGGGAATCGCAGCCCCAGCATTTT. Encoded protein: CASSSGQGESQPQHF.

The chain carries TRBV4-2 and TRBJ2-1; D perhaps matches TRBD1 (6 bases). Germline CDR1 reads LGHNA; CDR2 reads YNFKEQ. The CDR3 runs 14 residues. The V end was cut by 3 bases, the J end by 8 bases, with 14 bases between. The CDR3 nucleotides are TGTGCCAGCAGCCAGAAAAGGGGGATGGATGAGCAGTTCTTC. This translates into CASSQKRGMDEQFF.

The chain has TRBV28 and TRBJ1-5; perhaps TRBD1 as D (6 bases). Germline lookup yields CDR1 MDHEN and CDR2 SYDVKM. V dropped 8 bases and J dropped 2 bases, with 10 bases sitting between them. This CDR3 comprises 13 residues. The CDR3 bases are TGTGCCAGCTGGGACACCCGCAATCAGCCCCAGCATTTT. Protein sequence: CASWDTRNQPQHF.

J is TRBJ2-7 and V is TRBV6-5; D possibly corresponds to TRBD2 (6 bases). Germline V gene sequence: CDR1 MNHEY, CDR2 SVGAGI. V dropped 6 bases and J dropped 2 bases, with 17 bases sitting between them. This CDR3 is built from 15 residues. In DNA, the CDR3 is TGTGCCAGCAGCTACCTAGCAGGAGGGCCCTACGAGCAGTACTTC. It translates to CASSYLAGGPYEQYF.

V and J are TRBV7-6 and TRBJ2-1; 8 bases align to TRBD2. Germline CDR1 is SGHVS and CDR2 is FNYEAQ. The V gene end was trimmed by 3 bases and the J gene end by 4 bases; junction bases not matched to a gene: 8. The CDR3 runs 16 residues. The CDR3, as DNA: TGTGCCAGCAGCTTCATAGCGGGGCACCTGTACAATGAGCAGTTCTTC. It codes for CASSFIAGHLYNEQFF.

CDR3 in amino acids: CASSILSAGGTYEQYF. Here the CDR3 DNA reads TGTGCCAGTAGTATCCTCTCGGCAGGGGGTACCTACGAGCAGTACTTC. V gene TRBV19 combines with J gene TRBJ2-7, with 7 bases that match TRBD1. The germline gives CDR1 LNHDA, CDR2 SQIVND (reference sequence). There are 16 residues in the CDR3. Trimming cost V 3 bases and J 2 bases; bases outside gene matches: 10.

The chain is built from TRBV11-2 and TRBJ1-2, with D perhaps matching TRBD1 (6 bases). Between the trimmed V and J ends, which lost 0 bases and 3 bases, there was a span of 17 bases. CDR3 length: 17 residues. CDR1 SGHAT and CDR2 FQNNGV come from the germline V gene. CDR3 DNA: TGTGCCAGCAGCTTAGACCTCGTGGACAGATGGGACTATGGCTACACCTTC. The encoded protein is CASSLDLVDRWDYGYTF.

As DNA, the CDR3 is TGTGCCAGCACCCGGGACAGTAAAGTCACAGATACGCAGTATTTT. Its protein product is CASTRDSKVTDTQYF. The J gene is TRBJ2-3, the V gene TRBV2, with TRBD1 matching over 7 bases. Germline V gives CDR1 SNHLY, CDR2 FYNNEI. Germline trimming cut 7 bases from V and 2 bases from J; bases unmatched to any gene: 9. CDR3 length equals 15 residues.

The CDR3 region has the DNA TGTGCCACCAGTGATTTCCAATCCACCGGGGAGCTGTTTTTT. Its translation is CATSDFQSTGELFF. This chain connects TRBV24-1 to TRBJ2-2; no reliable D call. The CDR3 totals 14 residues. CDR1 is KGHDR, CDR2 SFDVKD, per germline. Trimming cost V 1 base and J 4 bases, with 6 bases left between them.

The V call is TRBV7-6, the J call TRBJ1-2, with D unresolved. The CDR3 runs 13 residues. Trimming shortened V by 5 bases and J by 8 bases, and 15 bases separated the two germline ends. Germline V CDR1 and CDR2: SGHVS, FNYEAQ. In DNA form, the CDR3 reads TGTGCCAGCAGCCCTAGTGATTTCGTGGGCTACACCTTC. Protein sequence: CASSPSDFVGYTF.